Listed below are T cell receptor beta chains from one sample, sequenced in a study of OX40 agonist ivuxolimab in advanced cancers. The method was immunoSEQ multiplex PCR; TCRdb's version includes in-frame clones alone and lacks a portion of them. The sample contains roughly 100,000 clones, about nine tenths of which appear only once. The input for sequencing was CD4+ or CD8+ T cells sorted from blood, taken in a trial of the OX40 agonist ivuxolimab. The origin of the receptors is an adult with an advanced solid tumor such as melanoma, head and neck, liver or kidney cancer. Both conserved end residues are part of each CDR3. D genes are given only for firm matches. A row's size may be missing; if present it is once, few, many or a size class.

>TRBV19|once|TRBJ2-1|TRBD1
TGTGCCAGCAAGCAGACAGGGAACAATGAGCAGTTCTTC
CASKQTGNNEQFF
>TRBV11-2|-|TRBJ2-3|-
TGTGCCAGCAGCTTTGTTGGGAGCACAGATACGCAGTATTTT
CASSFVGSTDTQYF
>TRBV29-1|-|TRBJ1-5|-
TGCAGCGTTGGAGAATCGGGAGCTTATAGCAATCAGCCCCAGCATTTT
CSVGESGAYSNQPQHF
>TRBV5-6|-|TRBJ2-7|-
TGTGCCAGCAGCTTGGTCACCGAGCAGTACTTC
CASSLVTEQYF
>TRBV5-8|-|TRBJ1-1|TRBD1
TGTGCCAGCAGCGCGCAGGGGGCCGGGAACACTGAAGCTTTCTTT
CASSAQGAGNTEAFF
>TRBV5-1|-|TRBJ1-2|TRBD1
TGCGCCAGCAGCTTGTATACAGGGGGCAACTATGGCTACACCTTC
CASSLYTGGNYGYTF
>TRBV4-2|-|TRBJ2-7|-
TGTGCCAGCAGCCGCCGACTGGCCGAATCGGACGAGCAGTACTTC
CASSRRLAESDEQYF
>TRBV7-2|-|TRBJ2-5|TRBD1
TGTGCCAGCAGCCTCTGGGGACAGCGACAAGAGACCCAGTACTTC
CASSLWGQRQETQYF
>TRBV7-9|-|TRBJ2-5|-
TGTGCCAGCAGCTTAGTTGGGACTTCTCAAGAGACCCAGTACTTC
CASSLVGTSQETQYF
>TRBV12-2|once|TRBJ1-4|-
TGTGCAAGTCGCTCGATTCCTATACAGGGGGCGGATGAAAAACTGTTTTTT
CASRSIPIQGADEKLFF
>TRBV6-6|once|TRBJ1-6|-
TGTGCCAGCAGGAGGCAGAGGGATTCACCCCTCCACTTT
CASRRQRDSPLHF
>TRBV19|-|TRBJ2-1|TRBD2
TGTGCCAGTAGTAGGATGAATCCGCGGGGGAATGAGCAGTTCTTC
CASSRMNPRGNEQFF
>TRBV5-1|few|TRBJ2-7|TRBD2
TGCGCCAGCAGCGAGACTAGCGGGAGCTCCTACGAGCAGTACTTC
CASSETSGSSYEQYF
>TRBV27|once|TRBJ1-1|-
TGTGCCAGCGGGACCGCGCGGTTGAACACTGAAGCTTTCTTT
CASGTARLNTEAFF
>TRBV5-6|-|TRBJ1-2|-
TGTGCCAGCAGCTCCTTGGTAACTGGCTACACCTTC
CASSSLVTGYTF
>TRBV6-5|-|TRBJ1-4|-
TGTGCCAGCAGTCCCCAGACTACAACTAATGAAAAACTGTTTTTT
CASSPQTTTNEKLFF
>TRBV10-3|-|TRBJ1-2|-
TGTGCCATCAGTGAGTCGATCGGGCTTGGCTACACCTTC
CAISESIGLGYTF